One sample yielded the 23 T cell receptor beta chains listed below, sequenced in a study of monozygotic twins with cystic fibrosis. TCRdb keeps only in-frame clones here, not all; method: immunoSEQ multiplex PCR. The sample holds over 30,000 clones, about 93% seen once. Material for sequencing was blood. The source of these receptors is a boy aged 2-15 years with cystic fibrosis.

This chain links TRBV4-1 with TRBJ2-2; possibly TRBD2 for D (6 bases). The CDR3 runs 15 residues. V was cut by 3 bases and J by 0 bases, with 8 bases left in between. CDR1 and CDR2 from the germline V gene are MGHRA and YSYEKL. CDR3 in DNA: TGCGCCAGCAGCCAGGGGACTCCGAACACCGGGGAGCTGTTTTTT. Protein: CASSQGTPNTGELFF.

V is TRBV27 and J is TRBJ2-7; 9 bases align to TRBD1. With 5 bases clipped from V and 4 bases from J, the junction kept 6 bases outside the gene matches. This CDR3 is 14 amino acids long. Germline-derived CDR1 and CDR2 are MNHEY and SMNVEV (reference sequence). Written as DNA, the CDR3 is TGTGCCAGCAGTCCGTCGACAGGGGGGTACGAGCAGTACTTC. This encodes CASSPSTGGYEQYF.

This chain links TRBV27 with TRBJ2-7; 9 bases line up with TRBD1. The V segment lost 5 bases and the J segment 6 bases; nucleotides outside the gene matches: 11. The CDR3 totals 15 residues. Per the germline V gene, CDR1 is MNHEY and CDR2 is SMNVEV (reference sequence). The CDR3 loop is CASSKVLDRGFEQYF. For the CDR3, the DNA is TGTGCCAGCAGTAAAGTTCTGGACAGGGGATTCGAGCAGTACTTC.

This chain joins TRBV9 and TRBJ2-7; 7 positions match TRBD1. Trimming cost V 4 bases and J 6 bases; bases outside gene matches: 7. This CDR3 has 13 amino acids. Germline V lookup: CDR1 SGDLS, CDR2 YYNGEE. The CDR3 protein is CASSTRTGREQYF. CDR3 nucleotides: TGTGCCAGCAGCACTCGGACAGGCCGCGAGCAGTACTTC.

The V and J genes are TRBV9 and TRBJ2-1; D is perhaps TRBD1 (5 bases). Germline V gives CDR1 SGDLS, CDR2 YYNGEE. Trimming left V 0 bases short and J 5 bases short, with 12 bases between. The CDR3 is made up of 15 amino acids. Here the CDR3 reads CASSVVGARDNEQFF. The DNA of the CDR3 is TGTGCCAGCAGCGTAGTTGGGGCCCGGGACAATGAGCAGTTCTTC.

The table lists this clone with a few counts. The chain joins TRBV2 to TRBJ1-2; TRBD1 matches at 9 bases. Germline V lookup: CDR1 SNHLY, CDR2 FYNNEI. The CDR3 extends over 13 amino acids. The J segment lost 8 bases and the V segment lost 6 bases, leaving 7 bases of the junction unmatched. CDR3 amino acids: CASSVGQGRGYTF. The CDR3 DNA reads TGTGCCAGCAGCGTAGGACAGGGGAGAGGCTACACCTTC.

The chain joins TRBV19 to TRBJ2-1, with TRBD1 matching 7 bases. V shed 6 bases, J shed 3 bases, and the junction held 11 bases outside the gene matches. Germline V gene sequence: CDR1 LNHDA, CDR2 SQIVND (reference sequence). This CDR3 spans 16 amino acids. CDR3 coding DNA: TGTGCCAGTAGCTACCTTAACCGGGACAGCTACAATGAGCAGTTCTTC. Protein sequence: CASSYLNRDSYNEQFF. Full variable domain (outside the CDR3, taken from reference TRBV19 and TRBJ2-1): DGGITQSPKYLFRKEGQNVTLSCEQNLNHDAMYWYRQDPGQGLRLIYYSQIVNDFQKGDIAEGYSVSREKKESFPLTVTSAQKNPTAFYLCASSYLNRDSYNEQFFGPGTRLTVL.

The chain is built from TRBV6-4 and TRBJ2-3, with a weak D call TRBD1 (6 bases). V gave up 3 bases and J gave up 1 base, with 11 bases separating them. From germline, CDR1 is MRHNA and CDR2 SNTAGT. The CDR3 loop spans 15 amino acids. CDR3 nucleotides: TGTGCCAGCAGTGAAGGCAGGGGTGGCACAGATACGCAGTATTTT. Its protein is CASSEGRGGTDTQYF.

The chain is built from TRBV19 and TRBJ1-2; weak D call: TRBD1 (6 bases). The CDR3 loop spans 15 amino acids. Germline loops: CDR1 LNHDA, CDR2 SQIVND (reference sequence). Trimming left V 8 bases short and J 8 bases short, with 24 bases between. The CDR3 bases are TGTGCCAGTCAATTATCCGGGACAAAGGAATCCGGCTACACCTTC. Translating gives CASQLSGTKESGYTF.

The chain's CDR3 is CASSHLQGAVGYTF. DNA of the CDR3: TGTGCCAGCAGCCATCTACAGGGGGCTGTTGGCTACACCTTC. The chain has TRBV14 and TRBJ1-2, with 9 nucleotides matching TRBD1. Germline V gene lookup returns CDR1 SGHDN and CDR2 FVKESK. V lost 3 bases, J lost 7 bases, and 6 bases stayed unmatched. The CDR3 is made up of 14 amino acids.

The CDR3 DNA reads TGCGCCAGCAGCCCCCACCGGGAATCTGGAGCCGGCCCAGGTGAAGCTTTCTTT. Protein product: CASSPHRESGAGPGEAFF. The chain has TRBV4-1 and TRBJ1-1; no firm D call. V lost 4 bases, J lost 7 bases, and 28 bases lay in between. This CDR3 is 18 amino acids long. CDR1 MGHRA and CDR2 YSYEKL come from the germline V gene.

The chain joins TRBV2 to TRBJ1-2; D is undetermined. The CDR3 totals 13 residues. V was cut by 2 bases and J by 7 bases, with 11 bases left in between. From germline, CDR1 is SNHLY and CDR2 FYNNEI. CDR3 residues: CASSEMTQGGYTF. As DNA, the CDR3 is TGTGCCAGCAGTGAAATGACGCAAGGTGGCTACACCTTC.

The CDR3 DNA reads TGTGCCAGCAGCGTATCTGGGAGGTCAGATACGCAGTATTTT. Translated, it gives CASSVSGRSDTQYF. The chain links TRBV9 to TRBJ2-3, with D tentatively TRBD2 (6 bases). Germline CDR1 reads SGDLS; CDR2 reads YYNGEE. The V end lost 1 base, the J end lost 4 bases, and 10 bases lay between the germline ends. This CDR3 is 14 amino acids long.

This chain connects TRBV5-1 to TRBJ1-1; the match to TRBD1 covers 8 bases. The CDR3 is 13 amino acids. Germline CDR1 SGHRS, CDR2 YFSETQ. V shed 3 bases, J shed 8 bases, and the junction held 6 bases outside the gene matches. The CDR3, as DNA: TGCGCCAGCAGCTGGACAGGGAGTATCGAAGCTTTCTTT. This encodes CASSWTGSIEAFF. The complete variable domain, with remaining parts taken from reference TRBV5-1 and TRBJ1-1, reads KAGVTQTPRYLIKTRGQQVTLSCSPISGHRSVSWYQQTPGQGLQFLFEYFSETQRNKGNFPGRFSGRQFSNSRSEMNVSTLELGDSALYLCASSWTGSIEAFFGQGTRLTVV.

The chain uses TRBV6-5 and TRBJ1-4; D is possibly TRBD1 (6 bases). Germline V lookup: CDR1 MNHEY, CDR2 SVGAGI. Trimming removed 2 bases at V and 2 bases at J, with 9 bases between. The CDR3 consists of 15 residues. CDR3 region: CASSYTGSTNEKLFF. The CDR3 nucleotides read TGTGCCAGCAGTTACACAGGGTCGACTAATGAAAAACTGTTTTTT.

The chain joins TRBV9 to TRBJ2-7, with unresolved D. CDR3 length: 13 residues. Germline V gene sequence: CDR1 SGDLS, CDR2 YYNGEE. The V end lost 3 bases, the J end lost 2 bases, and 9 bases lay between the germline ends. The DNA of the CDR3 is TGTGCCAGCAGCGGCGGACGAACCTACGAGCAGTACTTC. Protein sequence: CASSGGRTYEQYF.

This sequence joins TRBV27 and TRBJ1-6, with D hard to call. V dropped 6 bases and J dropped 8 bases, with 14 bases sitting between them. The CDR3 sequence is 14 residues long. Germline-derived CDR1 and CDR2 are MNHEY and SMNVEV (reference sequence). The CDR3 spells CASSLDMSYSPLHF. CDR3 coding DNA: TGTGCCAGCAGCCTAGACATGTCCTATTCACCCCTCCACTTT.

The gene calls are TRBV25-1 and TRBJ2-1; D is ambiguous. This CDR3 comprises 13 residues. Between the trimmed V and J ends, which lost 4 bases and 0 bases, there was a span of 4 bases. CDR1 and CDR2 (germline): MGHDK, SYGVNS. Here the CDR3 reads CASSGSSYNEQFF. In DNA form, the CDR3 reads TGTGCCAGCAGTGGCAGCTCCTACAATGAGCAGTTCTTC.

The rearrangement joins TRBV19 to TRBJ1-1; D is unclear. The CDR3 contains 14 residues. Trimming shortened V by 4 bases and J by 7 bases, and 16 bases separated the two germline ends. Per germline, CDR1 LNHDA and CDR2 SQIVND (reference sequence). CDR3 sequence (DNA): TGTGCCAGTAGTACCACCACAGTGAGCAATGAAGCTTTCTTT. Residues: CASSTTTVSNEAFF.

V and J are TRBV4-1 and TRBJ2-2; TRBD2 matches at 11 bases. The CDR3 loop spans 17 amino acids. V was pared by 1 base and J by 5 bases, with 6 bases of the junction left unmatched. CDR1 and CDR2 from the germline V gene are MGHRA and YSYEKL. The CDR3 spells CASSQALAGGDTGELFF. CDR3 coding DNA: TGCGCCAGCAGCCAAGCCCTAGCGGGGGGAGATACCGGGGAGCTGTTTTTT.

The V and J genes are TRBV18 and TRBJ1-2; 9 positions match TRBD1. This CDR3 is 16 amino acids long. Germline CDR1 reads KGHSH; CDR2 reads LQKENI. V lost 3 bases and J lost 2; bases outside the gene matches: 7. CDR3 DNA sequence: TGTGCCAGCTCACCGACCAGACAGGGGGGCAACTATGGCTACACCTTC. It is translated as CASSPTRQGGNYGYTF.

CDR3 DNA sequence: TGTGCCAGCAGCTTATCAAACACGGCTGGCTACACCTTC. Translating it yields CASSLSNTAGYTF. The chain joins TRBV7-8 to TRBJ1-2; D not resolved. The V and J ends lost 2 bases and 7 bases respectively, with 11 bases between them. From germline, CDR1 is SGHVS and CDR2 FQNEAQ. This CDR3 is built from 13 residues.

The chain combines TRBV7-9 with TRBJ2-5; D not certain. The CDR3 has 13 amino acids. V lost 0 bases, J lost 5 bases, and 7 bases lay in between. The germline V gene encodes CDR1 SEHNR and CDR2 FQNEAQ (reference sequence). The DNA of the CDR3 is TGTGCCAGCAGCTTAGCAGGAGTGGAGACCCAGTACTTC. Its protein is CASSLAGVETQYF.